The 29 T cell receptor beta chains below come from one sample, sequenced in a study of identical twins. TCRdb re-called the 5' RACE reads through MiXCR, storing one row per CDR3 protein. The sample has more than 1.5 million distinct CDR3 sequences; around 29% are singletons. Input material: cord blood. The receptors derive from a newborn girl in good health.

This chain uses TRBV29-1 with TRBJ2-7; D gene ambiguous. V was trimmed by 4 bases and J by 0 bases, leaving 10 bases between them. The CDR3 is made up of 13 amino acids. From germline, CDR1 is SQVTM and CDR2 ANQGSEA. The CDR3: CSVGTVRSYEQYF. DNA of the CDR3: TGCAGCGTTGGTACAGTCCGCTCCTACGAGCAGTACTTC.

The chain joins TRBV7-2 to TRBJ2-3; D not certain. Germline V CDR1 and CDR2: SGHTA, FQGNSA. Trimming stripped 5 bases from V and 5 bases from J, with 20 bases between. The CDR3 consists of 16 residues. The DNA for the CDR3 is TGTGCCAGCAGCCTACCCGCTGAGGTGGTGAGAGATACGCAGTATTTT. It encodes CASSLPAEVVRDTQYF.

The chain carries TRBV7-6 and TRBJ2-3, with D perhaps TRBD1 (5 bases). The V end was cut by 5 bases, the J end by 6 bases, with 24 bases between. Germline CDR1 and CDR2: SGHVS and FNYEAQ. The CDR3 is 17 amino acids. CDR3 nucleotide sequence: TGTGCCAGCAGCGATGAAGCAAGAGTGGAGTCAGGGGATACGCAGTATTTT. Protein: CASSDEARVESGDTQYF.

The chain couples TRBV9 to TRBJ2-1, with 13 bases matching TRBD2. The CDR3 runs 15 residues. V lost 0 bases and J lost 9; bases outside the gene matches: 3. Germline V lookup: CDR1 SGDLS, CDR2 YYNGEE. The CDR3 region is CASSVAGLAGTEQFF. DNA for the CDR3: TGTGCCAGCAGCGTAGCGGGACTAGCGGGAACTGAGCAGTTCTTC.

This clonotype was counted once. The chain couples TRBV7-2 to TRBJ1-2; D perhaps matches TRBD1 (6 bases). V was trimmed by 5 bases and J by 4 bases, leaving 17 bases between them. Germline V gene data show CDR1 as SGHTA and CDR2 as FQGNSA. The CDR3 spans 15 residues. The CDR3 region is CASSGQGKGGYGYTF. CDR3 in DNA: TGTGCCAGCAGCGGGCAGGGGAAAGGGGGCTATGGCTACACCTTC.

This clonotype was seen more than once but under ten times. This chain joins TRBV29-1 and TRBJ1-1; 10 bases map to TRBD1. The CDR3 sequence is 16 residues long. Trimming took 4 bases from V and 2 from J; bases not matched to a gene: 10. Germline V gives CDR1 SQVTM, CDR2 ANQGSEA. Here the CDR3 DNA reads TGCAGCGTTGGACAGGGGGCGCGAGGCTCCAACACTGAAGCTTTCTTT. Translated: CSVGQGARGSNTEAFF. The complete variable domain, with remaining parts taken from reference TRBV29-1 and TRBJ1-1, reads SAVISQKPSRDICQRGTSLTIQCQVDSQVTMMFWYRQQPGQSLTLIATANQGSEATYESGFVIDKFPISRPNLTFSTLTVSNMSPEDSSIYLCSVGQGARGSNTEAFFGQGTRLTVV.

There are a few counts of this clonotype. V and J are TRBV5-1 and TRBJ2-7; D uncertain. Germline V CDR1 and CDR2: SGHRS, YFSETQ. Between the trimmed V and J ends, which lost 0 bases and 7 bases, there was a span of 8 bases. The CDR3 runs to 12 residues. The CDR3 nucleotides read TGCGCCAGCAGCTTGGGAGTTAGGGAGCAGTACTTC. It specifies CASSLGVREQYF.

The rearrangement joins TRBV21-1 to TRBJ2-1; the table's D call, TRBD1, has no DNA check behind it. TRBV21-1 is recorded as a pseudogene. The CDR3 consists of 19 residues. The DNA of the CDR3 is TGTGCCAGCAGCAAAGATTCGGACAGGGAGGTTAGCTCCTACAATGAGCAGTTCTTC. As protein: CASSKDSDREVSSYNEQFF.

This chain links TRBV20-1 with TRBJ2-5; 12 nucleotides agree with TRBD2. The last part of the DNA fits TRBJ2-7 better; the J call may be wrong. Germline V lookup: CDR1 DFQATT, CDR2 SNEGSKA (reference sequence). The CDR3 has 13 amino acids. CDR3 in amino acids: CSPTSGRPYEQYF. The CDR3 bases are TGCAGCCCCACTAGCGGGAGGCCCTACGAGCAGTACTTC.

The J gene is TRBJ2-1, the V gene TRBV6-2 or TRBV6-3; 9 bases are a match to TRBD2. Germline V gene sequence: CDR1 MNHEY, CDR2 SVGEGT. CDR3 length equals 15 residues. The ends lost 6 bases at V and 3 bases at J; junction bases unmatched: 6. Written as DNA, the CDR3 is TGTGCCAGCAGCCGCGGGGGGGCCGGCTACAATGAGCAGTTCTTC. This encodes CASSRGGAGYNEQFF.

This chain joins TRBV12-3 or TRBV12-4 and TRBJ2-3; perhaps TRBD1 as D (6 bases). CDR3 length equals 14 residues. Trimming removed 5 bases from V and 4 bases from J, with 13 bases in between. The CDR3 nucleotides read TGTGCCAGCAGTCTGGGGGCGACTGCAGATACGCAGTATTTT. Amino acid sequence: CASSLGATADTQYF.

The chain has TRBV9 and TRBJ2-7; the match to TRBD2 covers 8 bases. CDR3 length equals 13 residues. CDR1 is SGDLS, CDR2 YYNGEE, per germline. V dropped 2 bases and J dropped 7; count of bases not matched to a gene: 5. CDR3 in amino acids: CASSVRSGGEQYF. In DNA form, the CDR3 reads TGTGCCAGCAGCGTGAGAAGCGGGGGTGAGCAGTACTTC.

The chain has TRBV6-5 and TRBJ2-5, with TRBD2 identical over 8 bases. Trimming at V came to 7 bases and at J to 11 bases, leaving 12 bases not matched to a gene. Germline V CDR1 and CDR2: MNHEY, SVGAGI. This CDR3 contains 13 residues. As DNA, the CDR3 is TGTGCCAGCACCTACGGGGGGGACAATGAGCAGTACTTC. Protein product: CASTYGGDNEQYF.

This clonotype was picked up a small number of times. V gene TRBV4-1 combines with J gene TRBJ1-6; no firm D call. Germline CDR1 MGHRA, CDR2 YSYEKL. V gave up 1 base and J gave up 4 bases, with 14 bases separating them. The CDR3 length is 17 residues. DNA for the CDR3: TGCGCCAGCAGCCAAGGGGCCCTTCGGGGTTATAATTCACCCCTCCACTTT. Protein sequence: CASSQGALRGYNSPLHF.

V gene TRBV7-2 combines with J gene TRBJ2-6, with 10 bases identical to TRBD2. From germline, CDR1 is SGHTA and CDR2 FQGNSA. The CDR3 has 20 residues. V shed 5 bases, J shed 0 bases, and the junction held 13 bases outside the gene matches. CDR3 nucleotides: TGTGCCAGCAGCGTTGGGACTAGCGTTCCGTTTTCCTCTGGGGCCAACGTCCTGACTTTC. It specifies CASSVGTSVPFSSGANVLTF.

The chain recombines TRBV4-1 with TRBJ1-6, with TRBD1 as a possible D gene (6 bases). Germline loops: CDR1 MGHRA, CDR2 YSYEKL. Trimming cost V 8 bases and J 5 bases, with 16 bases left between them. The CDR3 length is 15 residues. The CDR3 region is CASGPPGADNSPLHF. The CDR3 nucleotides read TGCGCCAGCGGCCCCCCAGGGGCGGATAATTCACCCCTCCACTTT.

The gene calls are TRBV15 and TRBJ2-7; a possible D gene is TRBD1 (5 bases). Trimming removed 4 bases at V and 0 bases at J, with 10 bases between. Germline CDR1 is LNHNV and CDR2 is YYDKDF (reference sequence). This CDR3 contains 14 residues. CDR3 coding DNA: TGTGCCACCAGCACAAGGGGTAGCTCCTACGAGCAGTACTTC. Its protein is CATSTRGSSYEQYF.

V gene TRBV20-1 combines with J gene TRBJ1-6; D unresolved. This CDR3 comprises 12 residues. The ends were cut back, 0 bases at V and 8 bases at J, with 5 bases in the middle. CDR1 is DFQATT and CDR2 is SNEGSKA in the germline V gene (reference sequence). The CDR3 DNA sequence: TGCAGTGCTAGAGATCTGTATTCACCCCTCCACTTT. Its translation: CSARDLYSPLHF.

V is TRBV9 and J is TRBJ2-5, with 12 positions matching TRBD2. The CDR3 covers 17 residues. Germline CDR1 SGDLS, CDR2 YYNGEE. Germline trimming cut 2 bases from V and 0 bases from J; bases unmatched to any gene: 5. CDR3 protein: CASSVGLAGAYQETQYF. As DNA, the CDR3 is TGTGCCAGCAGCGTGGGACTAGCGGGTGCCTACCAAGAGACCCAGTACTTC.

This clonotype appeared a few times. The chain uses TRBV20-1 and TRBJ2-3; possible D gene TRBD1, 7 bases. Germline CDR1 and CDR2: DFQATT and SNEGSKA (reference sequence). This CDR3 has 15 amino acids. The V and J ends lost 1 base and 2 bases respectively, with 13 bases between them. The CDR3 bases are TGCAGTGCTAGAGTTGCGGGACAGACCACAGATACGCAGTATTTT. Translated, it gives CSARVAGQTTDTQYF.

In this sample, this clonotype turned up a few times. J is TRBJ1-5 and V is TRBV7-2, with 9 bases that match TRBD1. Germline assignment: CDR1 SGHTA and CDR2 FQGNSA. Unmatched junction bases numbered 8, after V lost 5 bases and J lost 6 bases. The CDR3 loop spans 15 amino acids. DNA of the CDR3: TGTGCCAGCAGCCAATGGACAGGGGTTTCTCAGCCCCAGCATTTT. Translation: CASSQWTGVSQPQHF.

The J gene is TRBJ2-2, the V gene TRBV5-1; D possibly uses TRBD1 or TRBD2 (5 bases each). Trimming cost V 0 bases and J 5 bases, with 11 bases left between them. Germline V gene sequence: CDR1 SGHRS, CDR2 YFSETQ. CDR3 length: 15 residues. CDR3 amino acids: CASSLAAGSTGELFF. The CDR3, as DNA: TGCGCCAGCAGCTTGGCGGCAGGGAGTACCGGGGAGCTGTTTTTT.

The rearrangement uses TRBV10-3 and TRBJ2-3, with TRBD2 matching 10 bases. Trimming took 8 bases from V and 2 from J; bases not matched to a gene: 4. The CDR3 totals 14 residues. The V gene's germline CDR1 is ENHRY and CDR2 SYGVKD. CDR3 bases: TGTGCCATCGCAGCGGGAGGGTTCACAGATACGCAGTATTTT. Amino acids: CAIAAGGFTDTQYF.

The rearrangement links TRBV6-6 to TRBJ1-4, with D possibly TRBD1 on 5 matching bases. Germline CDR1 MNHNY, CDR2 SVGAGI (reference sequence). V lost 0 bases, J lost 4 bases, and 12 bases lay in between. The CDR3 spans 16 residues. CDR3 amino acids: CASSYSPPGYNEKLFF. The CDR3 bases are TGTGCCAGCAGTTACTCCCCTCCAGGGTATAATGAAAAACTGTTTTTT.

Comments on this clonotype: Germline and junction disagree at one end, which may indicate a read error. The V and J genes are TRBV20-1 and TRBJ1-1; D unclear. Germline CDR1 is DFQATT and CDR2 is SNEGSKA (reference sequence). This CDR3 contains 11 residues. The CDR3 DNA reads as TGCAGTTCTAGAGAGTGGACTGAAGCTTTCTTT. Its protein product is CSSREWTEAFF.

This clonotype has only a few counts. V is TRBV24-1 and J is TRBJ2-3; TRBD1 matches 8 bases. Germline V gene data show CDR1 as KGHDR and CDR2 as SFDVKD. The junction had 3 bases not matched to a gene; V was cut back by 2 bases and J by 3 bases. This CDR3 has 15 residues. In DNA, the CDR3 is TGTGCCACCAGTGATTCGGGACAGGCTACAGATACGCAGTATTTT. Translated, it gives CATSDSGQATDTQYF.

The rearrangement uses TRBV20-1 and TRBJ2-1; D ambiguous. CDR1 and CDR2 from the germline V gene are DFQATT and SNEGSKA (reference sequence). V gave up 0 bases and J gave up 8 bases, with 14 bases separating them. The length of the CDR3 is 14 residues. The CDR3 DNA is TGCAGTGCTAGAGACCGCCCGTCGGGTGATGAGCAGTTCTTC. Translated, it gives CSARDRPSGDEQFF.

A remark on this clonotype: A much bigger clone sits one base away, suggesting this may be a read error. This rearrangement joins TRBV10-3 to TRBJ1-2; TRBD1 is a possible D gene (5 bases). Per the germline V gene, CDR1 is ENHRY and CDR2 is SYGVKD. CDR3 length: 14 amino acids. Trimming shortened V by 2 bases and J by 0 bases, and 7 bases separated the two germline ends. Written as DNA, the CDR3 is TGTGCCATCAGTGAGGCGGGGGCTAACTATGGCTACACCTTC. Translation: CAISEAGANYGYTF.

In this sample, this clonotype turned up many times. The chain is built from TRBV10-3 and TRBJ1-2; a weak D match, TRBD1 (6 bases). V was pared by 6 bases and J by 6 bases, with 8 bases between. The CDR3 runs to 11 residues. Germline V lookup: CDR1 ENHRY, CDR2 SYGVKD. CDR3 DNA sequence: TGTGCCATCAGGGCAGGGGATGGCTACACCTTC. Translation: CAIRAGDGYTF.